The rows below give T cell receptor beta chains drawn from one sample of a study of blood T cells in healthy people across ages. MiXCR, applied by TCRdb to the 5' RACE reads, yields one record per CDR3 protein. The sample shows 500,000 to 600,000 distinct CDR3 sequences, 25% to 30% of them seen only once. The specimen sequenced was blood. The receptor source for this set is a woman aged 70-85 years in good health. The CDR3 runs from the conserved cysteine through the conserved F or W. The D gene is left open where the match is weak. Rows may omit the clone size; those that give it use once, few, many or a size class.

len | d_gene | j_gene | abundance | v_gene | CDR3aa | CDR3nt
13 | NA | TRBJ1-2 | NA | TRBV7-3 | CASSLGVLSGYTF | TGTGCCAGCTCCTTAGGGGTGCTCTCTGGCTACACCTTC
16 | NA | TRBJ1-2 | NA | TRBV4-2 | CASSQGGAQSRSGYTF | TGTGCCAGCAGCCAAGGAGGGGCCCAATCCAGATCTGGCTACACCTTC
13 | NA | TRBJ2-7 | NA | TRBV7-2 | CASSIGDPYEQYF | TGTGCCAGCAGCATCGGGGATCCCTACGAGCAGTACTTC
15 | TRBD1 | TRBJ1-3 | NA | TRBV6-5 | CASSFGQAEGNTIYF | TGTGCCAGCAGTTTCGGACAGGCTGAAGGAAACACCATATATTTT
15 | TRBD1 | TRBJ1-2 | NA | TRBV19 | CASSKPTGAIYGYTF | TGTGCCAGTAGTAAGCCGACAGGGGCAATCTATGGCTACACCTTC
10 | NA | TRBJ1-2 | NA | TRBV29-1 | CSTKGLQDTF | TGCAGCACGAAGGGGCTTCAGGACACCTTC
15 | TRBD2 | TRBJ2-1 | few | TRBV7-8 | CASSTALAVSGEQFF | TGTGCCAGCAGCACAGCACTAGCGGTGAGTGGTGAGCAGTTCTTC
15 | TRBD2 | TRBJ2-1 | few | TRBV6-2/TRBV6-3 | CASSYSSGIYNEQFF | TGTGCCAGCAGTTACTCAAGCGGGATATACAATGAGCAGTTCTTC
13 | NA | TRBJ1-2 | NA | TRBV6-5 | CASSYRSGVGYTF | TGTGCCAGCAGTTACAGGTCAGGGGTTGGCTACACCTTC
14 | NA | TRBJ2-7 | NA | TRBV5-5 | CASSFSTGIPEQYF | TGTGCCAGCAGCTTTAGCACAGGGATACCTGAGCAGTACTTC
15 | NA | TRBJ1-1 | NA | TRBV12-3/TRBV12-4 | CASSRRAGRGPEAFF | TGTGCCAGCAGCCGTAGGGCGGGGAGAGGTCCTGAAGCTTTCTTT
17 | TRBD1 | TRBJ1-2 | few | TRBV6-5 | CASSYLGQGASNYGYTF | TGTGCCAGCAGTTACCTGGGACAGGGGGCGAGCAACTATGGCTACACCTTC
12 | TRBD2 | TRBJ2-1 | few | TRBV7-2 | CASSKTSREQFF | TGTGCCAGCAGCAAGACTAGCCGTGAGCAGTTCTTC
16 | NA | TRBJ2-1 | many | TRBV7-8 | CASSSYRFGSYNEQFF | TGTGCCAGCAGCTCATACAGGTTTGGCTCCTACAATGAGCAGTTCTTC
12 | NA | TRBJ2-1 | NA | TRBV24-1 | CATSDRQDEQFF | TGTGCCACCAGTGACCGACAGGATGAGCAGTTCTTC
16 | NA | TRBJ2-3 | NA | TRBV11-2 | CASSPRRFSLADTQYF | TGTGCCAGCAGCCCTAGGCGGTTTAGTCTCGCGGATACGCAGTATTTT
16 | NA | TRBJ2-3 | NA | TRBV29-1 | CSVDHKSTTDEDTQYF | TGCAGCGTTGATCACAAGTCAACGACGGACGAAGATACGCAGTATTTT
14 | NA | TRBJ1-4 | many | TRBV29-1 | CSVEDGRFNEKLFF | TGCAGCGTTGAAGATGGTCGGTTTAATGAAAAACTGTTTTTT
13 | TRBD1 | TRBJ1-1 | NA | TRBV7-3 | CASSSGQGAGAFF | TGTGCCAGCAGCTCCGGACAGGGGGCAGGGGCTTTCTTT
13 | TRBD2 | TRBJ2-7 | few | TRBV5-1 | CASSSGLAFEQYF | TGCGCCAGCAGCTCGGGACTAGCTTTCGAGCAGTACTTC
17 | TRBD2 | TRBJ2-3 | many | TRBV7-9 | CASSNRLAGSTPDTQYF | TGTGCCAGCAGCAACCGACTAGCGGGATCCACCCCAGATACGCAGTATTTT
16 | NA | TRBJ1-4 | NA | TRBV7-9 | CASSRLPGATNEKLFF | TGTGCCAGCAGCCGTCTGCCGGGAGCAACTAATGAAAAACTGTTTTTT
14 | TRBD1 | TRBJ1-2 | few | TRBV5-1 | CASSFQGQARGYTF | TGCGCCAGCAGCTTTCAGGGACAGGCCAGGGGCTACACCTTC
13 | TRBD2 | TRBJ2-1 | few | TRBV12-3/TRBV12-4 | CASSQLATNEQFF | TGTGCCAGCAGCCAACTAGCGACCAATGAGCAGTTCTTC
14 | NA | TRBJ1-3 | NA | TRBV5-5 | CASSFPHAGNTIYF | TGTGCCAGCAGCTTCCCCCATGCTGGAAACACCATATATTTT
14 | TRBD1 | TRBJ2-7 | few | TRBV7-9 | CASSLRQGAEEQYF | TGTGCCAGCAGCTTGCGACAGGGGGCGGAGGAGCAGTACTTC
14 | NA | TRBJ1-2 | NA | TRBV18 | CASSADSPNYGYTF | TGTGCCAGCTCGGCGGACAGCCCTAACTATGGCTACACCTTC
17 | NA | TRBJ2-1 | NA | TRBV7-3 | CASSLGAGMGEYNEQFF | TGTGCCAGCAGCCTAGGGGCAGGGATGGGGGAATACAATGAGCAGTTCTTC
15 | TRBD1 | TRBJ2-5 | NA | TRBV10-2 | CASKTTGALGGTQYF | TGCGCCAGCAAGACGACAGGGGCCCTTGGGGGGACCCAGTACTTC
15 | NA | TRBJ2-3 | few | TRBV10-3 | CAISEPGTATDTQYF | TGTGCCATCAGTGAGCCCGGGACCGCCACAGATACGCAGTATTTT
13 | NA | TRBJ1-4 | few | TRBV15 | CATVQGRGEKLFF | TGTGCCACCGTGCAGGGGAGGGGTGAAAAACTGTTTTTT
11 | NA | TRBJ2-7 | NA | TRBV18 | CASSLENEQYF | TGTGCCAGCTCACTAGAGAACGAGCAGTACTTC
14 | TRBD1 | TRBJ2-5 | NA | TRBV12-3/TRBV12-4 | CASSLWTGEETQYF | TGTGCCAGCAGTCTCTGGACAGGGGAAGAGACCCAGTACTTC
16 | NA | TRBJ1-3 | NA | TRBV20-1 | CSARVDGSEGSNTIYF | TGCAGTGCTAGAGTTGACGGGTCAGAGGGTTCAAACACCATATATTTT
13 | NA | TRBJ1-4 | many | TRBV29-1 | CSVEVGTQEKLFF | TGCAGCGTTGAAGTGGGGACTCAGGAAAAACTGTTTTTT
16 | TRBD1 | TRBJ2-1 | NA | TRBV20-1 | CSARAEQGALPNEQFF | TGCAGTGCTAGAGCTGAACAGGGGGCGCTACCCAATGAGCAGTTCTTC
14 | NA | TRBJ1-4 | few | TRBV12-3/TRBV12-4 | CASRVGQRNEKLFF | TGTGCCAGCAGGGTAGGACAGAGGAATGAAAAACTGTTTTTT
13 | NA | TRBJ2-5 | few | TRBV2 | CASASPTSETQYF | TGTGCCAGCGCTAGCCCTACATCGGAGACCCAGTACTTC
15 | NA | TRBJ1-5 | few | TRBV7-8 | CASSPPGGRNQPQHF | TGTGCCAGCAGCCCTCCGGGGGGCCGTAATCAGCCCCAGCATTTT
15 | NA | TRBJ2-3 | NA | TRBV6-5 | CASSYQQGFTDTQYF | TGTGCCAGCAGTTACCAGCAGGGGTTCACAGATACGCAGTATTTT
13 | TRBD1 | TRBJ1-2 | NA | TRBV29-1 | CSAGDSFNYGYTF | TGCAGCGCTGGGGACAGTTTTAACTATGGCTACACCTTC
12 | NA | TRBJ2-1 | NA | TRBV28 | CASSFTYNEQFF | TGTGCCAGCAGTTTCACCTACAATGAGCAGTTCTTC
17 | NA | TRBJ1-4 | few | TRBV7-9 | CASSSGGPWDTNEKLFF | TGTGCCAGCAGCTCGGGGGGCCCTTGGGATACTAATGAAAAACTGTTTTTT
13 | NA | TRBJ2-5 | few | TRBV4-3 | CASSQDPGETRYF | TGCGCCAGCAGCCAAGATCCGGGGGAGACCCGGTACTTC
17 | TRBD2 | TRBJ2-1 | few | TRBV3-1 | CASSHVPLAGGRDEQFF | TGTGCCAGCAGCCATGTCCCCCTAGCGGGGGGGCGCGATGAGCAGTTCTTC
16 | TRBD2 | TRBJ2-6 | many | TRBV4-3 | CASSQGGSSGANVLTF | TGCGCCAGCAGCCAGGGGGGGAGCTCTGGGGCCAACGTCCTGACTTTC
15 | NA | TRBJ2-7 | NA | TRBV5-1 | CASRSWSGVGYEQYF | TGCGCCAGCAGAAGTTGGTCAGGGGTCGGCTACGAGCAGTACTTC
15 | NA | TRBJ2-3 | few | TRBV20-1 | CSASSRDTYTDTQYF | TGCAGTGCTTCTTCCAGGGACACTTACACAGATACGCAGTATTTT
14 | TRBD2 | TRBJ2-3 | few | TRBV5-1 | CASSGLAGTDTQYF | TGCGCCAGCAGCGGACTAGCGGGCACAGATACGCAGTATTTT
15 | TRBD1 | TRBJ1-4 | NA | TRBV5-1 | CASSDPGQGREKLFF | TGCGCCAGCAGCGACCCGGGACAGGGTCGAGAAAAACTGTTTTTT
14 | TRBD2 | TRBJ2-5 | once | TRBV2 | CASSESLAGETQYF | TGTGCCAGCAGTGAATCACTAGCGGGGGAGACCCAGTACTTC
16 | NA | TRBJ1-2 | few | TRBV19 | CASSIPLGGSNYGYTF | TGTGCCAGTAGTATTCCCCTAGGGGGAAGCAACTATGGCTACACCTTC
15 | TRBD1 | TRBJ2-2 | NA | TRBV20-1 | CSARVGTGSTGELFF | TGCAGTGCTAGAGTTGGGACAGGGTCTACCGGGGAGCTGTTTTTT
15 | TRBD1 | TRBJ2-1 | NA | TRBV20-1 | CSASRDRFSYNEQFF | TGCAGTGCTTCCAGGGACAGGTTCTCCTACAATGAGCAGTTCTTC
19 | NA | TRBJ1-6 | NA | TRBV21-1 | CASTRLSRGRPYPNSPLHF | TGTGCCAGCACGCGCCTGAGCAGGGGACGGCCCTACCCTAATTCACCCCTCCACTTT